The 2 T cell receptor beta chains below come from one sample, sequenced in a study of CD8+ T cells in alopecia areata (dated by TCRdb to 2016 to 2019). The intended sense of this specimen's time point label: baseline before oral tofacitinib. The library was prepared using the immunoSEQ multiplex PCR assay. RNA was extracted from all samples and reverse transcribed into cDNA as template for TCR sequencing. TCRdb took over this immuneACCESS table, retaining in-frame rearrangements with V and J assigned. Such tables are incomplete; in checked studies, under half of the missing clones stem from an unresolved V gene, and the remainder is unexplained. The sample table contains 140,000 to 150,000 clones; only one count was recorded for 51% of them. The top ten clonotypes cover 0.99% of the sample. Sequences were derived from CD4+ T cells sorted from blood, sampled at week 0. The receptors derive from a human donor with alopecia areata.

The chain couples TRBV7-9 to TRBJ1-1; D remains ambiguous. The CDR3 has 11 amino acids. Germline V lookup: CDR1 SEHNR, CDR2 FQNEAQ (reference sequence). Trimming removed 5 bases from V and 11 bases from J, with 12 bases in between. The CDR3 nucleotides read TGTGCCAGCAGCACCAGCTTTGGGGCTTTCTTT. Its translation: CASSTSFGAFF.

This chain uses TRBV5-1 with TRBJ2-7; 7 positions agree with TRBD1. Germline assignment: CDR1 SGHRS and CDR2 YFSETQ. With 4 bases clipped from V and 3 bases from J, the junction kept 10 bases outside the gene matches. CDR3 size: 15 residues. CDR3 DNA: TGCGCCAGCAGCGGGAAGGGGGCCCGCGTCTACGAGCAGTACTTC. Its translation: CASSGKGARVYEQYF.